These 20 T cell receptor beta chains were sequenced from one sample in a study of brain metastases from non-small cell lung cancer. TCRdb's copy holds only in-frame clones and misses some; the assay was immunoSEQ multiplex PCR. The sample includes thousands of clones, roughly 89% seen only once; the top ten take approximately 3.3%. The sample taken for sequencing was primary lung tumor tissue. The source of these receptors is a donor aged 40 or over with non-small cell lung cancer.

CDR3 sequence (DNA): TGCGCCAGCAGCCAAGAGGGGGCTGAAGGGGAAAAACTGTTTTTT. It is translated as CASSQEGAEGEKLFF. This chain joins TRBV4-3 and TRBJ1-4; D may be TRBD1 (6 bases). CDR3 length equals 15 residues. Germline lookup yields CDR1 LGHNA and CDR2 YSLEER. V dropped 0 bases and J dropped 8 bases, with 13 bases sitting between them.

The chain recombines TRBV28 with TRBJ2-3, with 9 bases lining up with TRBD1. Germline CDR1 is MDHEN and CDR2 is SYDVKM. CDR3 size: 15 residues. V lost 5 bases and J lost 2; bases outside the gene matches: 5. CDR3 loop: CASSLRTGATDTQYF. The CDR3 nucleotides read TGTGCCAGCAGTCTTCGGACAGGGGCCACAGATACGCAGTATTTT.

The V and J genes are TRBV7-8 and TRBJ1-3; D gene unclear. The germline V gene encodes CDR1 SGHVS and CDR2 FQNEAQ. The CDR3 runs to 13 residues. Trimming cost V 8 bases and J 0 bases, with 8 bases left between them. The chain's CDR3 is CASRAVSGNTIYF. In nucleotides, the CDR3 is TGTGCCAGCCGAGCCGTCTCTGGAAACACCATATATTTT.

This chain uses TRBV2 with TRBJ1-3; tentatively, D is TRBD1 (6 bases). Germline assignment: CDR1 SNHLY and CDR2 FYNNEI. The CDR3 spans 15 residues. The ends were cut back, 4 bases at V and 3 bases at J, with 13 bases in the middle. In nucleotides, the CDR3 is TGTGCCAGCAGTGGCCCGGGGGCGCGTGGAAACACCATATATTTT. The encoded protein is CASSGPGARGNTIYF.

The V and J genes are TRBV6-4 and TRBJ1-2; 7 bases are shared with TRBD1. This CDR3 region has 14 residues. After removal of 0 bases from V and 4 bases from J, the junction contained 2 bases not matched to a gene. Germline-derived CDR1 and CDR2 are MRHNA and SNTAGT. Here the CDR3 DNA reads TGTGCCAGCAGTGACTCGGCAGGGGGCTATGGCTACACCTTC. This gives the protein CASSDSAGGYGYTF.

The chain uses TRBV19 and TRBJ2-5, with 9 nucleotides matching TRBD1. The CDR3 is 12 residues long. The germline V gene has CDR1 LNHDA and CDR2 SQIVND (reference sequence). V lost 9 bases, J lost 5 bases, and 4 bases stayed unmatched. DNA of the CDR3: TGTGCCAGCGGGACAGGGTGGGAGACCCAGTACTTC. Its protein product is CASGTGWETQYF.

The chain employs TRBV6-6 and TRBJ2-7, with 11 bases that match TRBD2. The V gene's germline CDR1 is MNHNY and CDR2 SVGAGI (reference sequence). J gave up 7 bases and V 6 bases, and 11 bases lay outside the gene matches. The CDR3 is 15 residues long. The CDR3 sequence: CASRGTSGRSLEQYF. The CDR3 bases are TGTGCCAGCAGGGGTACTAGCGGGAGAAGTTTGGAGCAGTACTTC.

The chain recombines TRBV2 with TRBJ1-4; no firm D call. V was trimmed by 8 bases and J by 8 bases, leaving 18 bases between them. The CDR3 spans 14 residues. Germline V gene sequence: CDR1 SNHLY, CDR2 FYNNEI. For the CDR3, the DNA is TGTGCCAGCGAACCTCCAGCCCCCGAGGAAAAACTGTTTTTT. Protein product: CASEPPAPEEKLFF.

V and J are TRBV29-1 and TRBJ1-1, with TRBD1 identical over 9 bases. The CDR3 is 15 amino acids. Trimming at V came to 7 bases and at J to 3 bases, leaving 12 bases not matched to a gene. Germline-derived CDR1 and CDR2 are SQVTM and ANQGSEA. The CDR3 is CSGSGGQGKDTEAFF. In DNA form, the CDR3 reads TGCAGCGGATCCGGGGGACAGGGAAAGGACACTGAAGCTTTCTTT.

The chain recombines TRBV7-2 with TRBJ1-2, with D possibly being TRBD1 (6 bases). Looked up from germline, CDR1 is SGHTA and CDR2 is FQGNSA. Trimming removed 1 base from V and 8 bases from J, with 17 bases in between. The CDR3 contains 15 residues. The DNA of the CDR3 is TGTGCCAGCAGCTTAGAGACAGGCGGGATTGGGGGCTACACCTTC. It is translated as CASSLETGGIGGYTF.

The chain has TRBV30 and TRBJ2-6; tentatively, D is TRBD1 or TRBD2 (5 bases each). V was cut by 0 bases and J by 2 bases, with 11 bases left in between. The CDR3 is made up of 16 amino acids. Germline CDR1 is GTSNPN and CDR2 is SVGIG (reference sequence). As DNA, the CDR3 is TGTGCCTGGAGTGTACTGGGGGAGCCTGGGGCCAACGTCCTGACTTTC. This gives the protein CAWSVLGEPGANVLTF. The entire variable domain, with the rest obtained from reference TRBV30 and TRBJ2-6, is as follows: SQTIHQWPATLVQPVGSPLSLECTVEGTSNPNLYWYRQAAGRGLQLLFYSVGIGQISSEVPQNLSASRPQDRQFILSSKKLLLSDSGFYLCAWSVLGEPGANVLTFGAGSRLTVL.

The chain employs TRBV7-6 and TRBJ2-5, with 10 positions matching TRBD1. The CDR3 runs 17 residues. J was trimmed by 12 bases and V by 0 bases; bases with no gene match: 16. Looked up from germline, CDR1 is SGHVS and CDR2 is FNYEAQ. CDR3 DNA: TGTGCCAGCAGCTTAGCGGCCCCCGGGACAGGGGCCGGCGGAAAGTACTTC. Protein: CASSLAAPGTGAGGKYF. The whole variable domain, filled in from reference TRBV7-6 and TRBJ2-5, reads GAGVSQSPRYKVTKRGQDVALRCDPISGHVSLYWYRQALGQGPEFLTYFNYEAQQDKSGLPNDRFSAERPEGSISTLTIQRTEQRDSAMYRCASSLAAPGTGAGGKYFGPGTRLLVL.

J is TRBJ2-1 and V is TRBV6-2 or TRBV6-3, with a possible D match to TRBD2 (5 bases). The CDR3 spans 12 residues. Deletions cut 5 bases from V and 6 bases from J, with 8 bases between. From germline, CDR1 is MNHEY and CDR2 SVGEGT. The CDR3 DNA follows: TGTGCCAGCAGTAAACTAGGCAATGAGCAGTTCTTC. Encoded protein: CASSKLGNEQFF.

This chain links TRBV24-1 with TRBJ2-1; D is uncertain. The CDR3 has 15 amino acids. Between the trimmed V and J ends, which lost 3 bases and 0 bases, there was a span of 8 bases. CDR1 is KGHDR and CDR2 is SFDVKD in the germline V gene. The CDR3 region has the DNA TGTGCCACCAGTGATCAAGGAGTCTCCTACAATGAGCAGTTCTTC. Its protein product is CATSDQGVSYNEQFF.

The chain joins TRBV19 to TRBJ1-3, with D uncertain. V lost 1 base and J lost 3, with 13 bases in between. CDR1 LNHDA and CDR2 SQIVND come from the germline V gene (reference sequence). This CDR3 is built from 16 residues. The CDR3 protein is CASSIVTAFFGNTIYF. The CDR3 DNA reads TGTGCCAGTAGTATAGTCACAGCTTTTTTTGGAAACACCATATATTTT.

This chain uses TRBV6-6 with TRBJ2-3; D is possibly TRBD1 (6 bases). This CDR3 is built from 17 residues. V was cut by 5 bases and J by 3 bases, with 21 bases left in between. Germline CDR1 is MNHNY and CDR2 is SVGAGI (reference sequence). The CDR3 DNA reads as TGTGCCAGCAGTCAATTGGGGGCCTTCACGGAAACAGATACGCAGTATTTT. This sequence encodes CASSQLGAFTETDTQYF.

CDR3 residues: CASRKGGGPYEQYF. CDR3 DNA: TGTGCCAGCAGAAAGGGCGGGGGACCCTACGAGCAGTACTTC. The rearrangement joins TRBV4-2 to TRBJ2-7; 7 bases are a match to TRBD2. After removal of 6 bases from V and 2 bases from J, the junction contained 7 bases not matched to a gene. Germline V gene data show CDR1 as LGHNA and CDR2 as YNFKEQ. The CDR3 contains 14 residues.

This chain links TRBV2 with TRBJ2-3; the D gene is possibly TRBD2 (6 bases). This CDR3 is 16 amino acids long. The V and J ends lost 1 base and 1 base respectively, with 12 bases between them. Germline V lookup: CDR1 SNHLY, CDR2 FYNNEI. CDR3 sequence (DNA): TGTGCCAGCAGTGAAGAAGGCGGGATCCGCACAGATACGCAGTATTTT. It is translated as CASSEEGGIRTDTQYF.

With respect to this clone: An end of the junction does not agree with germline; a read error may underlie this. The chain employs TRBV5-1 and TRBJ2-7; TRBD1 is a possible D gene (6 bases). Germline CDR1 SGHRS, CDR2 YFSETQ. CDR3 size: 15 residues. CDR3 sequence: CASSLKGDVSYKQYF. The CDR3 DNA sequence: TGCGCCAGCAGCTTGAAGGGGGACGTCTCCTACAAGCAGTACTTC.

To note about this clone: One end of the junction varies from germline; a read error may be responsible. The chain couples TRBV7-9 to TRBJ2-3; D is uncertain. The CDR3 consists of 13 residues. CDR1 and CDR2 from the germline V gene are SEHNR and FQNEAQ (reference sequence). The CDR3 nucleotides read TGTACCAGCAGCTTGGCCAAGACAGATACGCAGTATTTT. This gives the protein CTSSLAKTDTQYF.